The present TCR beta chain was sequenced within a study of blood T cell repertoires in COVID-19. CDR1 is SSHAT, CDR2 FNYEAQ, per germline (reference sequence). This CDR3 has 14 amino acids. V lost 5 bases and J lost 10; bases outside the gene matches: 5. Someone with COVID-19 had been met by exposed participants within 2 weeks before study entry. How the authors handled the data: The authors estimated nucleated cell counts from reference gene primer amplification. Sequencing used immunoSEQ multiplex PCR; TCRdb keeps in-frame clones, though not all of them. The DNA gave D and trimming, while V, J and clone size come from that table. The profile shows about 350,000 clones, roughly 90% of them singletons.

The TCR was taken from a woman in her twenties or thirties who had been exposed to COVID-19. The sample taken for sequencing was PBMCs or T cells enriched from blood (not recorded which). V gene TRBV7-7 combines with J gene TRBJ2-3; 14 bases fit TRBD2. This chain's CDR3 is CASSHGTSGSSQYF. The CDR3, as DNA: TGTGCCAGCAGCCACGGGACTAGCGGGAGTTCGCAGTATTTT.